Each of the 17 T cell receptor beta chains below was sequenced from the same sample in a study of shared clonotypes between healthy human individuals. Sequenced by immunoSEQ multiplex PCR; TCRdb stores in-frame clones only, minus some. The repertoire holds about 2.5 million clones, about nine tenths seen once, with more than 0.35% in the top ten. Sequencing was carried out using naive CD4+ T cells from PBMCs. Documented subset: CD45RA+ positively selected. These receptors all stem from a man between 18 and 29 years old in good health. Some clones in this sample may be carry-over from other donors' samples.

This clone was detected only once. The chain links TRBV2 to TRBJ2-7; TRBD2 matches at 14 bases. CDR3 size: 15 residues. Germline CDR1 and CDR2: SNHLY and FYNNEI. Germline trimming cut 7 bases from V and 6 bases from J; bases unmatched to any gene: 8. In nucleotides, the CDR3 is TGTGCCAGCACCAGACTAGCGGGAGGGCCTGTCGAGCAGTACTTC. This gives the protein CASTRLAGGPVEQYF.

This clone was seen just once. The rearrangement links TRBV7-9 to TRBJ2-6; D is uncertain. Trimming cost V 1 base and J 2 bases, with 15 bases left between them. Germline V lookup: CDR1 SEHNR, CDR2 FQNEAQ (reference sequence). CDR3 length equals 18 residues. CDR3 sequence: CASSLGPVGPTGANVLTF. The CDR3 DNA is TGTGCCAGCAGCTTAGGACCGGTAGGTCCCACTGGGGCCAACGTCCTGACTTTC.

As regards this clone: The sample carries other DNA sequences with the same CDR3. The chain carries TRBV7-9 and TRBJ2-7, with D perhaps matching TRBD2 (6 bases). The V gene lost 6 bases and the J gene lost 0 bases, with 15 bases spanning the gap. Germline loops: CDR1 SEHNR, CDR2 FQNEAQ (reference sequence). CDR3 size: 15 residues. CDR3 in amino acids: CASSSGTGGSYEQYF. The CDR3 nucleotides are TGTGCCAGCAGTTCCGGGACCGGGGGCTCCTACGAGCAGTACTTC.

The J gene is TRBJ2-7, the V gene TRBV19; TRBD2 is a possible D gene (5 bases). Germline V gives CDR1 LNHDA, CDR2 SQIVND (reference sequence). The V and J ends lost 3 bases and 9 bases respectively, with 18 bases between them. The CDR3 contains 14 residues. CDR3 nucleotides: TGTGCCAGTAGTATCTCGGCCATCAGCGGCGGGCAGTACTTC. Translated, it gives CASSISAISGGQYF.

The CDR3 DNA is TGTGCCAGCACCAAAGCCAGGGGGAGGGGAACCTACGAGCAGTACTTC. This gives the protein CASTKARGRGTYEQYF. The rearrangement uses TRBV5-6 and TRBJ2-7, with D perhaps given as TRBD1 or TRBD2 (7 bases each). Germline V CDR1 and CDR2: SGHDT, YYEEEE. Trimming shortened V by 6 bases and J by 2 bases, and 21 bases separated the two germline ends. CDR3 size: 16 residues. Combining the CDR3 with reference TRBV5-6 and TRBJ2-7 gives the whole variable domain DAGVTQSPTHLIKTRGQQVTLRCSPKSGHDTVSWYQQALGQGPQFIFQYYEEEERQRGNFPDRFSGHQFPNYSSELNVNALLLGDSALYLCASTKARGRGTYEQYFGPGTRLTVT.

The chain couples TRBV7-2 to TRBJ1-2; TRBD1 is a possible D gene (5 bases). There are 14 residues in the CDR3. Germline V CDR1 and CDR2: SGHTA, FQGNSA. V gave up 1 base and J gave up 3 bases, with 9 bases separating them. The CDR3 sequence: CASSLGQPHYGYTF. The CDR3 DNA follows: TGTGCCAGCAGCTTAGGACAGCCTCACTATGGCTACACCTTC.

This chain connects TRBV7-3 to TRBJ2-5; D call uncertain. The tail of the sequence fits TRBJ2-7 better, so the J call may be wrong. The CDR3 spans 13 residues. Per germline, CDR1 SGHTA and CDR2 FQGTGA. CDR3 sequence reads: CASSPRSVYEQYF. The CDR3 nucleotides are TGTGCCAGCAGCCCCCGGTCGGTATACGAGCAGTACTTC.

The chain links TRBV28 to TRBJ1-4; 11 nucleotides align to TRBD1. With V trimmed by 3 bases and J by 8 bases, 11 bases remained unmatched. Germline V CDR1 and CDR2: MDHEN, SYDVKM. The CDR3 loop spans 17 amino acids. The CDR3 here is CASSFLDRGLLWEKLFF. CDR3 bases: TGTGCCAGCAGTTTCTTGGACAGGGGGCTTCTGTGGGAAAAACTGTTTTTT.

This clone was seen a single time. The CDR3 nucleotides are TGTGCCTGGAGTTTCTCGGCCTACGAGCAGTACTTC. Protein product: CAWSFSAYEQYF. The rearrangement uses TRBV30 and TRBJ2-7; the D is unclear. Germline V gene lookup returns CDR1 GTSNPN and CDR2 SVGIG (reference sequence). V lost 2 bases and J 2 bases, leaving 7 bases between the germline ends. The CDR3 is 12 residues long. Based on the CDR3 plus reference TRBV30 and TRBJ2-7, the full variable domain is SQTIHQWPATLVQPVGSPLSLECTVEGTSNPNLYWYRQAAGRGLQLLFYSVGIGQISSEVPQNLSASRPQDRQFILSSKKLLLSDSGFYLCAWSFSAYEQYFGPGTRLTVT.

A remark on this clone: Other DNA sequences of this sample code for an identical CDR3. The chain is built from TRBV4-1 and TRBJ2-7; D is possibly TRBD2 (7 bases). The CDR3 consists of 15 residues. CDR1 MGHRA and CDR2 YSYEKL come from the germline V gene. V lost 0 bases to trimming and J lost 4 bases, with 13 bases between them. CDR3 nucleotide sequence: TGCGCCAGCAGCCAAGATGGCGGGGGCTTTTACGAGCAGTACTTC. Residues: CASSQDGGGFYEQYF.

With respect to this clone: Relative to the germline gene, one junction end is altered; a read error may explain this. The rearrangement uses TRBV10-3 and TRBJ2-2, with a tentative D call TRBD2 (5 bases). The CDR3 runs to 15 residues. Germline CDR1 is ENHRY and CDR2 is SYGVKD. The CDR3 DNA reads TGTGCCCTCAGAGTACTAGACGCGAACACCGGGGAGCTGTTTTTT. Translated: CALRVLDANTGELFF.

This chain joins TRBV21-1 and TRBJ2-7; no check of the table's D call, TRBD1, against the DNA was made. TRBV21-1 is an annotated pseudogene. This CDR3 has 15 amino acids. CDR3 nucleotide sequence: TGTGCCAGCAGAGTCGTAGGGGATAAGATCTACGAGCAGTACTTC. Translating it yields CASRVVGDKIYEQYF.

The V and J genes are TRBV14 and TRBJ2-3, with a weak D call TRBD1 (6 bases). This CDR3 spans 11 amino acids. Per the germline V gene, CDR1 is SGHDN and CDR2 is FVKESK. V was cut by 4 bases and J by 10 bases, with 9 bases left in between. The CDR3 DNA sequence: TGTGCCAGCAGCCTTGGACAGCCGCAGTATTTT. Protein: CASSLGQPQYF.

This chain connects TRBV27 to TRBJ1-2; D may be TRBD1 (5 bases). Germline V CDR1 and CDR2: MNHEY, SMNVEV (reference sequence). The CDR3 spans 13 residues. Trimming removed 6 bases at V and 1 base at J, with 9 bases between. DNA for the CDR3: TGTGCCAGCAGGCCAGGGAATAACTATGGCTACACCTTC. Translation: CASRPGNNYGYTF.

The genes are TRBV6-5 and TRBJ1-1, with 7 bases lining up with TRBD1. J was trimmed by 5 bases and V by 0 bases; bases with no gene match: 6. The germline gives CDR1 MNHEY, CDR2 SVGAGI. This CDR3 has 15 amino acids. The CDR3 region has the DNA TGTGCCAGCAGTTACTCGGTACAGGGGAGTACTGAAGCTTTCTTT. Its translation is CASSYSVQGSTEAFF.

The chain carries TRBV21-1 and TRBJ2-5. TRBV21-1 is termed a pseudogene. This CDR3 comprises 14 residues. CDR3 bases: TGTGCCAGCAACGGGGCCAGCAAAGTAAAGACCCAGTACTTC. It is translated as CASNGASKVKTQYF.

The V gene is TRBV11-2, the J gene TRBJ2-7; unclear D gene. This CDR3 is 14 amino acids long. The V gene's germline CDR1 is SGHAT and CDR2 FQNNGV. With 7 bases removed from V and 0 bases from J, the gap between germline ends came to 13 bases. CDR3 residues: CASTRGGNSYEQYF. As DNA, the CDR3 is TGTGCCAGCACCCGTGGCGGTAACTCCTACGAGCAGTACTTC.